This TCR beta chain originates from a study of siplizumab effects on memory and regulatory T cells. Points on this clone: Its antigen is unknown.

Between the trimmed V and J ends, which lost 6 bases and 4 bases, there was a span of 12 bases. Germline V lookup: CDR1 SQVTM, CDR2 ANQGSEA. CDR3 length: 12 residues. General study results and limits: Memory cells that were CD4+ and unstimulated gave rise to alloreactive sequences, which siplizumab significantly reduced. The naive T cell population seemed more diverse than memory cells and seemed a major contributor to the alloresponse. Just a small share of alloreactive clones was traced back to unstimulated subsets. The authors did not confirm suppressive function in proliferating Tregs from siplizumab cultures.

TCRdb keeps only in-frame clones here, not all; method: immunoSEQ multiplex PCR. This table holds just over 60,000 clones, 70% to 80% found once. This receptor was obtained from a human donor in good health. Material: memory CD4+ T cells sorted from blood. The genes are TRBV29-1 and TRBJ1-1; the D gene is possibly TRBD1 (6 bases). The CDR3 loop reads CSVDSLGTEAFF. CDR3 bases: TGCAGCGTGGACAGTTTGGGCACTGAAGCTTTCTTT.